By sample fraction, the clone carrying this T cell receptor (beta chain) is medium-sized. The antigen is unknown. These data are taken from a study of T cell repertoires in cytomegalovirus infection. The CDR3 runs 15 residues. From germline, CDR1 is SGHTA and CDR2 FQGNSA. V was trimmed by 4 bases and J by 3 bases, leaving 15 bases between them. TCRdb processed the reads anew with MiXCR; each CDR3 protein has one entry. The table lists approximately 70,000 distinct CDR3 sequences, about 23% of them singletons. The receptor's source is a human donor in good health (CMV status not recorded). Some clones in this sample may be carry-over from other donors' samples. The chain links TRBV7-2 to TRBJ1-2; tentatively, D is TRBD1 (6 bases). The sample taken for sequencing was PBMCs, sequenced either directly or after in vitro stimulation (not recorded which). CDR3 sequence reads: CASSSDRQDYYGYTF. The CDR3 coding sequence is TGTGCCAGCAGCTCGGACCGACAGGATTACTATGGCTACACCTTC. Full variable domain (rest looked up from reference TRBV7-2 and TRBJ1-2): GAGVSQSPSNKVTEKGKDVELRCDPISGHTALYWYRQSLGQGLEFLIYFQGNSAPDKSGLPSDRFSAERTGGSVSTLTIQRTQQEDSAVYLCASSSDRQDYYGYTFGSGTRLTVV.